The T cell receptor (beta chain) described here comes from a study of identical twins. This CDR3 contains 16 residues. Trimming removed 7 bases from V and 0 bases from J; junction bases left unmatched: 9. Germline V gene data show CDR1 as ENHRY and CDR2 as SYGVKD. This clonotype was counted a few times. The cDNA had a unique molecular identifier and a template-switch universal primer site. TCRdb fed the 5' RACE reads into MiXCR, producing one record per CDR3 protein. The sample has under 900,000 distinct CDR3 sequences, 12% seen once; the top ten hold about 1.5%. The sample was also reused in another study, on yellow fever vaccine responses in identical twins.

The sample was PBMCs. The receptor was derived from a woman in her late teens or twenties in good health. This chain connects TRBV10-3 to TRBJ2-1, with 7 nucleotides matching TRBD1. The CDR3 nucleotides read TGTGCCATCAAGAAGACCGGGACAGACTCCTACAATGAGCAGTTCTTC. Amino acid sequence: CAIKKTGTDSYNEQFF.